In this sample, the clone carrying this TCR beta chain turned up a few times. This CDR3 has 16 residues. In germline, CDR1 is MGHRA, CDR2 YSYEKL. The V end lost 8 bases, the J end lost 4 bases, and 23 bases lay between the germline ends. The sample belongs to a study of T cells in Graves' hyperthyroidism and ophthalmopathy. Amplified regions were TCR beta CDR3 sequences from RNA transcripts. A set of HTBI primers served as the primers for a first-round RT-PCR of the TCR CDR3. MiXCR, applied by TCRdb to the multiplex PCR reads, yields one record per CDR3 protein. The sample includes around 300,000 distinct CDR3 sequences, around 13% of them seen just once.

The chain links TRBV4-1 to TRBJ1-1; D call uncertain. Material: blood. This TCR came from a woman in her 40s with Graves' ophthalmopathy. The CDR3 DNA reads as TGCGCCAGCGGTCCGGGATTGAGGGAAATAGGCACTGAAGCTTTCTTT. Its translation: CASGPGLREIGTEAFF.